What follows are 27 T cell receptor beta chains derived from one specimen sequenced in a study of shared clonotypes between healthy human individuals. Some clones are missing from TCRdb's copy, which holds only in-frame ones; the method was immunoSEQ multiplex PCR. The table lists 400,000 to 550,000 clones, 70% to 80% of them singletons. Sample: PBMCs. The receptors stem from a middle-aged woman in good health. Some clones in this sample may be carry-over from other donors' samples.

This sequence joins TRBV30 and TRBJ2-1; the match to TRBD2 covers 10 bases. The J segment lost 1 base and the V segment lost 3 bases, leaving 18 bases of the junction unmatched. The CDR3 sequence is 20 residues long. Germline V gene lookup returns CDR1 GTSNPN and CDR2 SVGIG (reference sequence). The DNA of the CDR3 is TGTGCCTGGAGACCGAGGGGAGCGGGAGGGCCTTTATCGTCCTACAATGAGCAGTTCTTC. It yields the protein CAWRPRGAGGPLSSYNEQFF.

A word on this clone: It may be a read error: a sequence one base away is much more abundant. This chain connects TRBV30 to TRBJ1-6; D unclear. CDR1 and CDR2 from the germline V gene are GTSNPN and SVGIG (reference sequence). This CDR3 is built from 11 residues. The CDR3 protein is CVWSRDSPLHF. The CDR3 DNA follows: TGTGTCTGGAGTAGGGATTCACCCCTCCACTTT.

The rearrangement uses TRBV14 and TRBJ2-7; 8 bases fit TRBD1. Germline values: CDR1 SGHDN, CDR2 FVKESK. This CDR3 has 13 residues. The ends lost 3 bases at V and 4 bases at J; junction bases unmatched: 2. CDR3 region: CASSQYRGYEQYF. CDR3 nucleotide sequence: TGTGCCAGCAGCCAGTACAGGGGGTACGAGCAGTACTTC.

The chain joins TRBV5-5 to TRBJ1-4; D possibly corresponds to TRBD1 (5 bases). The ends were cut back, 2 bases at V and 0 bases at J, with 5 bases in the middle. Germline CDR1 is SGHKS and CDR2 is YYEKEE (reference sequence). The CDR3 has 14 amino acids. CDR3: CASSFRATNEKLFF. The CDR3 DNA reads as TGTGCCAGCAGCTTCAGGGCAACTAATGAAAAACTGTTTTTT.

The chain combines TRBV28 with TRBJ1-5; 10 bases map to TRBD1. The germline gives CDR1 MDHEN, CDR2 SYDVKM. The V gene end was trimmed by 6 bases and the J gene end by 5 bases; junction bases not matched to a gene: 4. The CDR3 covers 14 residues. CDR3 coding DNA: TGTGCCAGCAGAGGGACAGGGGACGATCAGCCCCAGCATTTT. Protein: CASRGTGDDQPQHF.

Comments on this clone: The junction and the germline gene differ at one end; a read error may be behind it. The rearrangement uses TRBV28 and TRBJ2-7; TRBD2 aligns across 14 bases. CDR1 and CDR2 from the germline V gene are MDHEN and SYDVKM. This CDR3 spans 15 amino acids. The CDR3 sequence is CASSRTSGRFLGQGF. Written as DNA, the CDR3 is TGTGCCAGCAGCCGGACTAGCGGGAGGTTCCTAGGGCAAGGCTTC.

About this clone: One end of the junction is discordant with germline, which a read error may explain. Other DNA sequences in this sample translate to the same CDR3. The rearrangement joins TRBV7-8 to TRBJ1-2; 8 bases match TRBD1. CDR1 and CDR2 (germline): SGHVS, FQNEAQ. The CDR3 loop spans 14 amino acids. CDR3 protein: CASSSYRGSYGYTF. The CDR3 coding sequence is TGTGCCAGCAGCTCGTACAGGGGGTCGTATGGCTACACCTTT.

V is TRBV7-2 and J is TRBJ2-3, with D unclear. With 5 bases removed from V and 1 base from J, the gap between germline ends came to 10 bases. In germline, CDR1 is SGHTA, CDR2 FQGNSA. CDR3 length: 14 residues. CDR3 sequence: CASSPASRTDTQYF. The CDR3 region has the DNA TGTGCCAGCAGCCCCGCGAGCCGCACAGATACGCAGTATTTT.

The V call is TRBV9, the J call TRBJ2-7; D remains ambiguous. CDR1 and CDR2 from the germline V gene are SGDLS and YYNGEE. The CDR3 length is 15 residues. Trimming left V 2 bases short and J 2 bases short, with 14 bases between. The CDR3 DNA reads TGTGCCAGCAGCGTTTCCCACCCGCCAACCTACGAGCAGTACTTC. This translates into CASSVSHPPTYEQYF. The complete variable domain, with remaining parts taken from reference TRBV9 and TRBJ2-7, reads DSGVTQTPKHLITATGQRVTLRCSPRSGDLSVYWYQQSLDQGLQFLIQYYNGEERAKGNILERFSAQQFPDLHSELNLSSLELGDSALYFCASSVSHPPTYEQYFGPGTRLTVT.

V usage is TRBV2 and J usage is TRBJ1-3; D gene uncertain. CDR1 is SNHLY, CDR2 FYNNEI, per germline. The CDR3 runs to 14 residues. The V and J ends lost 6 bases and 1 base respectively, with 10 bases between them. This CDR3 reads CASSAGRSGNTIYF. CDR3 sequence (DNA): TGTGCCAGCAGCGCTGGACGGTCTGGAAACACCATATATTTT.

The chain joins TRBV7-9 to TRBJ2-7, with D hard to call. The CDR3 is made up of 13 amino acids. The germline V and J ends were trimmed by 5 bases and 3 bases, with 11 bases remaining between them. Germline CDR1 is SEHNR and CDR2 is FQNEAQ (reference sequence). The CDR3 reads CASSAGTIYEQYF. DNA of the CDR3: TGTGCCAGCAGCGCCGGTACAATCTACGAGCAGTACTTC.

The V call is TRBV5-1, the J call TRBJ2-7; a weak D match, TRBD1 (6 bases). The CDR3 loop spans 13 amino acids. CDR1 and CDR2 from the germline V gene are SGHRS and YFSETQ. Trimming took 1 base from V and 3 from J, leaving 8 bases between them. The CDR3, as DNA: TGCGCCAGCAGCTTGATACAGGGCTACGAGCAGTACTTC. It yields the protein CASSLIQGYEQYF.

This rearrangement joins TRBV6-5 to TRBJ2-5, with D possibly being TRBD1 (5 bases). In germline, CDR1 is MNHEY, CDR2 SVGAGI. V was cut by 5 bases and J by 5 bases, with 12 bases left in between. The CDR3 loop spans 13 amino acids. The CDR3, as DNA: TGTGCCAGCAGTAGTCAGGGTAGGGAGACCCAGTACTTC. This encodes CASSSQGRETQYF.

V usage is TRBV6-1 and J usage is TRBJ2-5; 8 bases map to TRBD1. The V segment lost 6 bases and the J segment 5 bases; nucleotides outside the gene matches: 8. CDR1 and CDR2 from the germline V gene are MNHNS and SASEGT. The CDR3 runs 14 residues. The CDR3 loop reads CASSEDRVRETQYF. In DNA, the CDR3 is TGTGCCAGCAGCGAGGACAGGGTAAGGGAGACCCAGTACTTC.

In this sample, this clone turned up a few times. The chain combines TRBV6-4 with TRBJ2-2; tentative D call: TRBD1 (5 bases). With 0 bases removed from V and 3 bases from J, the gap between germline ends came to 17 bases. The V gene's germline CDR1 is MRHNA and CDR2 SNTAGT. The CDR3 is made up of 18 amino acids. This CDR3 is CASSDSISQGSHTGELFF. CDR3 DNA sequence: TGTGCCAGCAGTGACTCGATCAGCCAGGGTAGCCACACCGGGGAGCTGTTTTTT.

This clone occurred once. This chain uses TRBV28 with TRBJ1-5, with 7 bases identical to TRBD1. V dropped 5 bases and J dropped 7; count of bases not matched to a gene: 14. The length of the CDR3 is 16 residues. The germline V gene has CDR1 MDHEN and CDR2 SYDVKM. The CDR3 DNA reads as TGTGCCAGCAGTCGGCCCTACAGGGGAGGTGAACAGCCCCAGCATTTT. It yields the protein CASSRPYRGGEQPQHF.

This chain links TRBV4-2 with TRBJ2-5; D may correspond to TRBD1 or TRBD2 (5 bases each). Trimming took 3 bases from V and 2 from J, leaving 16 bases between them. Germline lookup yields CDR1 LGHNA and CDR2 YNFKEQ. The CDR3 totals 16 residues. The CDR3 nucleotides are TGTGCCAGCAGCCATGACCTCCGGGACGATCAAGAGACCCAGTACTTC. It translates to CASSHDLRDDQETQYF.

This chain joins TRBV7-8 and TRBJ2-3; D is possibly TRBD2 (5 bases). Between the trimmed V and J ends, which lost 5 bases and 0 bases, there was a span of 12 bases. The CDR3 contains 15 residues. Germline lookup yields CDR1 SGHVS and CDR2 FQNEAQ. Here the CDR3 DNA reads TGTGCCAGCAGCCATTTATCGGGAAGCACAGATACGCAGTATTTT. Amino acid sequence: CASSHLSGSTDTQYF.

This chain joins TRBV5-1 and TRBJ2-1; D is undetermined. This CDR3 contains 13 residues. V shed 5 bases and J shed 7 bases, with 13 bases lying between them. Germline V CDR1 and CDR2: SGHRS, YFSETQ. CDR3: CASRAGPLNEQFF. In nucleotides, the CDR3 is TGCGCCAGCAGGGCCGGGCCCTTGAATGAGCAGTTCTTC.

This clone was detected many times. The chain recombines TRBV28 with TRBJ2-3, with D hard to call. V was clipped by 2 bases and J by 3 bases, with 6 bases between them. In germline, CDR1 is MDHEN, CDR2 SYDVKM. This CDR3 comprises 13 residues. CDR3 DNA sequence: TGTGCCAGCAGTTTAGCGTTGACAGATACGCAGTATTTT. This gives the protein CASSLALTDTQYF.

The sample holds a few counts of this clone. A far larger clone is a single base away, which makes a read error likely. J is TRBJ1-1 and V is TRBV11-2, with D maybe TRBD1 (5 bases). Germline V gene data show CDR1 as SGHAT and CDR2 as FQNNGV. V dropped 4 bases and J dropped 1 base, with 7 bases sitting between them. The CDR3 spans 13 residues. DNA of the CDR3: TGTGCCAGCAGCTCAGGACAGAACACTGAAGCTTTCTTT. The encoded protein is CASSSGQNTEAFF.

V is TRBV19 and J is TRBJ1-2; D is ambiguous. Looked up from germline, CDR1 is LNHDA and CDR2 is SQIVND (reference sequence). The CDR3 has 14 amino acids. Trimming left V 5 bases short and J 5 bases short, with 15 bases between. For the CDR3, the DNA is TGTGCCAGTAGTGCAGCAGCCAGTTCGTATGGCTACACCTTC. The encoded protein is CASSAAASSYGYTF. Combining the CDR3 with reference TRBV19 and TRBJ1-2 gives the whole variable domain DGGITQSPKYLFRKEGQNVTLSCEQNLNHDAMYWYRQDPGQGLRLIYYSQIVNDFQKGDIAEGYSVSREKKESFPLTVTSAQKNPTAFYLCASSAAASSYGYTFGSGTRLTVV.

The chain combines TRBV18 with TRBJ2-5; 7 bases match TRBD1. V lost 4 bases and J lost 1; bases outside the gene matches: 3. Germline CDR1 is KGHSH and CDR2 is LQKENI. The CDR3 is made up of 14 amino acids. CDR3 nucleotides: TGTGCCAGCTCACTGAGGACAGGCCAAGAGACCCAGTACTTC. Residues: CASSLRTGQETQYF. Together with reference TRBV18 and TRBJ2-5, the CDR3 gives the full variable domain: NAGVMQNPRHLVRRRGQEARLRCSPMKGHSHVYWYRQLPEEGLKFMVYLQKENIIDESGMPKERFSAEFPKEGPSILRIQQVVRGDSAAYFCASSLRTGQETQYFGPGTRLLVL.

The rearrangement uses TRBV10-3 and TRBJ2-1; TRBD2 aligns across 7 bases. The CDR3 is 14 amino acids. The germline gives CDR1 ENHRY, CDR2 SYGVKD. V lost 3 bases to trimming and J lost 9 bases; unmatched junction nucleotides: 8. The CDR3, as DNA: TGTGCCATCAGTGATTCGGGGGGAGGCGGTGAGCAGTTCTTC. The encoded protein is CAISDSGGGGEQFF.

This chain joins TRBV9 and TRBJ2-5, with TRBD1 identical over 7 bases. J gave up 6 bases and V 4 bases, and 6 bases lay outside the gene matches. The CDR3 runs 13 residues. Germline V CDR1 and CDR2: SGDLS, YYNGEE. DNA for the CDR3: TGTGCCAGCAGCTACGACAGGGACCAGACCCAGTACTTC. This translates into CASSYDRDQTQYF.

This clone was seen only once. A far larger clone is off by one base, so a read error is likely. This chain links TRBV29-1 with TRBJ1-2; TRBD1 is a possible D gene (5 bases). CDR1 SQVTM and CDR2 ANQGSEA come from the germline V gene. The CDR3 has 15 amino acids. CDR3 DNA sequence: TGCAGCGTTGATGGAGGGGCAAGAGCTAACTATGACTACACCTTC. Translating gives CSVDGGARANYDYTF.

The chain joins TRBV28 to TRBJ1-2; D ambiguous. Germline V gene data show CDR1 as MDHEN and CDR2 as SYDVKM. Trimming left V 7 bases short and J 9 bases short, with 12 bases between. The CDR3 is made up of 11 amino acids. CDR3 bases: TGTGCCAGCACCCACGCATATCGCTACACCTTC. Residues: CASTHAYRYTF.